This T cell receptor beta chain was identified during a study of patients and donors after allogeneic stem cell transplantation. V was shortened by 3 bases and J by 6 bases, with 14 bases between the two germline ends. The CDR3 contains 16 residues. Per the germline V gene, CDR1 is KGHDR and CDR2 is SFDVKD. TCRdb re-analysed the RT-PCR reads in MiXCR, keeping a single row per CDR3 protein. Among roughly 880,000 distinct CDR3 sequences, about 20% were seen once, and the ten largest hold roughly 6%. This clonotype was seen ten or more times. This chain uses TRBV24-1 with TRBJ1-6; D is ambiguous. The specimen sequenced was blood, either unsorted or a sorted T cell fraction (not recorded which). This TCR came from a human donor who was either an allogeneic HSCT recipient or a stem cell or donor lymphocyte infusion donor (not recorded which). It is not recorded whose cells these are; they may come from a transplant donor. CDR3 in DNA: TGTGCCACCAGTGATGCCAGCCGCGGGAGTAATTCACCCCTCCACTTT. This sequence encodes CATSDASRGSNSPLHF.